This T cell receptor (beta chain) was profiled in a study of cytomegalovirus exposure and HLA in healthy donors. The PCR employed 60 Vbeta primers together with 13 Jbeta primers. Assay: immunoSEQ multiplex PCR; the TCRdb copy retains only in-frame clones and omits some. The sample yields about 200,000 clones, 70% to 85% seen once. The junction had 5 bases not matched to a gene; V was cut back by 5 bases and J by 5 bases. CDR3 length equals 13 residues. Germline V CDR1 and CDR2: SGHNT, YYREEE (reference sequence). The receptor was isolated from a male donor in good health and CMV-seronegative. This chain links TRBV5-4 with TRBJ1-1; TRBD1 aligns across 8 bases. The sample was PBMCs. CDR3 DNA sequence: TGTGCCAGCAGGCCACAGGGGGGGACTGAAGCTTTCTTT. This codes for CASRPQGGTEAFF.